This T cell receptor beta chain was profiled in a study of cytomegalovirus exposure and HLA in healthy donors. Findings of the study overall: About 87% or about 30% of the time was how often most TCR beta V segments were productive, according to an earlier analysis.

The V gene's germline CDR1 is SGHDT and CDR2 YYEEEE. CDR3 size: 15 residues. V gave up 0 bases and J gave up 1 base; unmatched junction bases: 0. The PCR used 60 Vbeta and 13 Jbeta primers. Data came from immunoSEQ multiplex PCR; TCRdb stores just in-frame clones and leaves some out. The sample carries 30,000 to 40,000 clones, 70% to 90% recorded once. Notes on this clone: The antigen remains unidentified.

The source material was PBMCs. The source is a woman between 35 and 50 years old in good health and CMV-seropositive. This chain joins TRBV5-6 and TRBJ1-5, with TRBD1 matching 8 bases. The CDR3 region is CASSLGQGSNQPQHF. DNA of the CDR3: TGTGCCAGCAGCTTGGGACAGGGGAGCAATCAGCCCCAGCATTTT.